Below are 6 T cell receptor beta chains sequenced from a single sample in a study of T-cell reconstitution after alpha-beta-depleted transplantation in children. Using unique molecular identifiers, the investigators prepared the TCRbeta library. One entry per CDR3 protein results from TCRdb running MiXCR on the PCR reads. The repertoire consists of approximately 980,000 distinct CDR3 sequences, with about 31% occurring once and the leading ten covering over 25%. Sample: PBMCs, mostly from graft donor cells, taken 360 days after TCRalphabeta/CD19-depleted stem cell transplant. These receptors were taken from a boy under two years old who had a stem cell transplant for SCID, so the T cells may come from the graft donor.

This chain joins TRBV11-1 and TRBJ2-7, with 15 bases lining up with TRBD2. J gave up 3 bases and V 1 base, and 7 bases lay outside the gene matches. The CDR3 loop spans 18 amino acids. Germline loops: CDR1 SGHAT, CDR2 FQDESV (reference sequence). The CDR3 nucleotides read TGTGCCAGCAGCTTAGGATACCGGACTAGCGGGGGGGACTACGAGCAGTACTTC. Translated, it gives CASSLGYRTSGGDYEQYF. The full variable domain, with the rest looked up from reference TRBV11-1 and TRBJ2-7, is EAEVAQSPRYKITEKSQAVAFWCDPISGHATLYWYRQILGQGPELLVQFQDESVVDDSQLPKDRFSAERLKGVDSTLKIQPAELGDSAMYLCASSLGYRTSGGDYEQYFGPGTRLTVT.

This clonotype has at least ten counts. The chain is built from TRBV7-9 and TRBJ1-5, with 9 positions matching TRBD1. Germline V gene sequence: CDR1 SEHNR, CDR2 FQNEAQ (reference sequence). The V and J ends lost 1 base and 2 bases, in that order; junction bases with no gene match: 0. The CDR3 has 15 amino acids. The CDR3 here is CASSLGTGGNQPQHF. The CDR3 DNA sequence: TGTGCCAGCAGCTTAGGGACAGGGGGCAATCAGCCCCAGCATTTT.

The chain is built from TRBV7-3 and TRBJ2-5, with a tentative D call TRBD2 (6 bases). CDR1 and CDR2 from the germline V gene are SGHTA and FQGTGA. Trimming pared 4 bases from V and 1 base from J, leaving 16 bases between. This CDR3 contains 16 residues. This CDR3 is CASSWGLFPGQETQYF. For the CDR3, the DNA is TGTGCCAGCAGCTGGGGACTTTTTCCGGGCCAAGAGACCCAGTACTTC.

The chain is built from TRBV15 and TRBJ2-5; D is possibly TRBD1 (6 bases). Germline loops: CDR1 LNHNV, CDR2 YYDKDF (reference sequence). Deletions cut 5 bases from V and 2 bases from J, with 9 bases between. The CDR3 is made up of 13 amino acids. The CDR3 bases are TGTGCCACCAGCGCGGACAGTCAAGAGACCCAGTACTTC. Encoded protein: CATSADSQETQYF. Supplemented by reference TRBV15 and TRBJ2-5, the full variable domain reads DAMVIQNPRYQVTQFGKPVTLSCSQTLNHNVMYWYQQKSSQAPKLLFHYYDKDFNNEADTPDNFQSRRPNTSFCFLDIRSPGLGDTAMYLCATSADSQETQYFGPGTRLLVL.

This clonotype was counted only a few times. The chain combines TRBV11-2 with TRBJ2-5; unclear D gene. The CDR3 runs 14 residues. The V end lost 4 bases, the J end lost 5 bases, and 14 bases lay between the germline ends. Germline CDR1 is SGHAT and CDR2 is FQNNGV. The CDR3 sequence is CASSSGGTSETQYF. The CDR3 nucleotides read TGTGCCAGCAGCTCAGGCGGAACATCGGAGACCCAGTACTTC.

CDR3 protein: CASGRTNNYGYTF. The CDR3 DNA reads TGTGCCAGCGGAAGGACAAATAACTATGGCTACACCTTC. The chain carries TRBV12-3 or TRBV12-4 and TRBJ1-2; D is perhaps TRBD1 (5 bases). The V end lost 8 bases, the J end lost 1 base, and 11 bases lay between the germline ends. The CDR3 runs to 13 residues.